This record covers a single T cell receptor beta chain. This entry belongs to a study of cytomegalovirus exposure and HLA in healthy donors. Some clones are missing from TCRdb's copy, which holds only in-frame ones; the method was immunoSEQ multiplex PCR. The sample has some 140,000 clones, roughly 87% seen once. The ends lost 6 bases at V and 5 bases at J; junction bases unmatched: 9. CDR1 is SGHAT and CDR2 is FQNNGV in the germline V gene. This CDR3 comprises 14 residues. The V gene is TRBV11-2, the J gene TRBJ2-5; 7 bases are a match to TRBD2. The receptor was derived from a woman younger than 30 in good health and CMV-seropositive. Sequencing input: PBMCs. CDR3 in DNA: TGTGCCAGCAGGCGACTAGCCGGTGGGGAGACCCAGTACTTC. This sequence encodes CASRRLAGGETQYF. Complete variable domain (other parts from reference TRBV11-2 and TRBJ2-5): EAGVAQSPRYKIIEKRQSVAFWCNPISGHATLYWYQQILGQGPKLLIQFQNNGVVDDSQLPKDRFSAERLKGVDSTLKIQPAKLEDSAVYLCASRRLAGGETQYFGPGTRLLVL.